The 20 T cell receptor beta chains given below trace back to one sample, sequenced in a study of T cells in Graves' hyperthyroidism and ophthalmopathy. Amplified regions were TCR beta CDR3 sequences from RNA transcripts. During a first-round RT-PCR of the TCR CDR3, the HTBI primer set was used. TCRdb re-called the multiplex PCR reads through MiXCR, storing one row per CDR3 protein. The sample gives approximately 510,000 distinct CDR3 sequences, roughly 20% of which show up once; approximately 25% is in the top ten. Sequences were obtained from blood. The receptors come from a young man with Graves' hyperthyroidism.

This clonotype was recorded many times. V and J are TRBV7-9 and TRBJ1-2, with 8 bases that match TRBD1. V was pared by 5 bases and J by 3 bases, with 8 bases of the junction left unmatched. Germline lookup yields CDR1 SEHNR and CDR2 FQNEAQ (reference sequence). This CDR3 spans 15 amino acids. The CDR3 DNA is TGTGCCAGCAGCGCGGACAGGGATACGGACTATGGCTACACCTTC. Amino acids: CASSADRDTDYGYTF. Full variable domain (remainder filled in from reference TRBV7-9 and TRBJ1-2): DTGVSQNPRHKITKRGQNVTFRCDPISEHNRLYWYRQTLGQGPEFLTYFQNEAQLEKSRLLSDRFSAERPKGSFSTLEIQRTEQGDSAMYLCASSADRDTDYGYTFGSGTRLTVV.

In the case of this clonotype: A much larger clone differs by one base, so this may be a read error. The chain combines TRBV5-1 with TRBJ2-5; D not certain. The length of the CDR3 is 13 residues. Germline CDR1 reads SGHRS; CDR2 reads YFSETQ. The CDR3 nucleotides read TGCGCCAGCAGCTTGGAAATACAAGAGACCCAGGACTTC. Translated: CASSLEIQETQDF. Full variable domain (missing parts from reference TRBV5-1 and TRBJ2-5): KAGVTQTPRYLIKTRGQQVTLSCSPISGHRSVSWYQQTPGQGLQFLFEYFSETQRNKGNFPGRFSGRQFSNSRSEMNVSTLELGDSALYLCASSLEIQETQDFGPGTRLLVL.

This clonotype has a count of ten or more. The chain joins TRBV20-1 to TRBJ1-2, with 8 bases that match TRBD1. V was pared by 6 bases and J by 7 bases, with 7 bases of the junction left unmatched. CDR3 length equals 12 residues. Germline values: CDR1 DFQATT, CDR2 SNEGSKA (reference sequence). The chain's CDR3 is CSAPDRAFGYTF. In DNA form, the CDR3 reads TGCAGTGCCCCGGACAGGGCGTTTGGCTACACCTTC.

This clonotype was recorded many times. DNA of the CDR3: TGTGCCAGCAGTCGGACAGGGAGGAAGAACACCGGGGAGCTGTTTTTT. This codes for CASSRTGRKNTGELFF. The V gene is TRBV6-1, the J gene TRBJ2-2, with 8 bases identical to TRBD1. This CDR3 comprises 16 residues. V was clipped by 5 bases and J by 1 base; unmatched bases: 6. In germline, CDR1 is MNHNS, CDR2 SASEGT.

This clonotype was counted ten times or more. The chain links TRBV7-6 to TRBJ2-2; possibly TRBD1 for D (6 bases). Germline CDR1 is SGHVS and CDR2 is FNYEAQ. Trimming removed 3 bases at V and 5 bases at J, with 10 bases between. CDR3 length: 14 residues. CDR3 amino acids: CASSLTDSTGELFF. The DNA for the CDR3 is TGTGCCAGCAGCTTGACGGACAGTACCGGGGAGCTGTTTTTT. The full variable domain, with the rest looked up from reference TRBV7-6 and TRBJ2-2, is GAGVSQSPRYKVTKRGQDVALRCDPISGHVSLYWYRQALGQGPEFLTYFNYEAQQDKSGLPNDRFSAERPEGSISTLTIQRTEQRDSAMYRCASSLTDSTGELFFGEGSRLTVL.

This clonotype was counted many times. The gene calls are TRBV28 and TRBJ2-7; D is uncertain. V was cut by 5 bases and J by 6 bases, with 11 bases left in between. From germline, CDR1 is MDHEN and CDR2 SYDVKM. The CDR3 is 12 amino acids. The CDR3 nucleotides are TGTGCCAGCAGTGCAATTGGGGTCGAGCAGTACTTC. Translation: CASSAIGVEQYF.

This clonotype was detected many times. The chain employs TRBV5-5 and TRBJ2-5, with D unresolved. There are 14 residues in the CDR3. CDR1 SGHKS and CDR2 YYEKEE come from the germline V gene (reference sequence). The V end was cut by 0 bases, the J end by 5 bases, with 11 bases between. The CDR3 here is CASSLGALRETQYF. CDR3 DNA: TGTGCCAGCAGCTTGGGGGCCCTTCGGGAGACCCAGTACTTC.

This clonotype was detected only a few times. The chain joins TRBV12-3 or TRBV12-4 to TRBJ1-5; D is ambiguous. V was pared by 7 bases and J by 6 bases, with 10 bases between. The CDR3 is made up of 12 amino acids. The CDR3 reads CASKLGGQPQHF. CDR3 nucleotides: TGTGCCAGCAAACTCGGCGGTCAGCCCCAGCATTTT.

The chain links TRBV7-8 to TRBJ2-5, with 13 bases identical to TRBD2. V shed 5 bases, J shed 5 bases, and the junction held 8 bases outside the gene matches. CDR3 length: 16 amino acids. Germline CDR1 SGHVS, CDR2 FQNEAQ. Here the CDR3 DNA reads TGTGCCAGCAGCAAACTAGCGGGGGGGTCGGAGGAGACCCAGTACTTC. Translation gives CASSKLAGGSEETQYF.

This clonotype was detected only a few times. A much larger clone differs from this one at a single base, so this may be a read error. The rearrangement links TRBV11-2 to TRBJ2-7; TRBD2 agrees at 7 bases. CDR1 SGHAT and CDR2 FQNNGV come from the germline V gene. The CDR3 sequence is 13 residues long. The V and J ends lost 5 bases and 4 bases, in that order; junction bases with no gene match: 5. The CDR3 DNA is TGTGCCAGCAGCCCGACTAGCTGGTACGAGCAGTACTTC. Amino acid sequence: CASSPTSWYEQYF.

About this clonotype: The CDR3 carries no conserved terminal phenylalanine or tryptophan, so it likely arises from a read error. Because the CDR3's place on the DNA is in doubt, the DNA is left out and the CDR3 is given as listed by TCRdb. The chain uses TRBV28 and TRBJ1-1. The CDR3 length equals 16 residues, ends included. CDR1 is MDHEN, CDR2 SYDVKM, per germline. This CDR3 reads CASSYSYMEGNTEAWV.

J is TRBJ1-5 and V is TRBV19, with 7 bases aligning to TRBD1. CDR3 length equals 18 residues. The germline CDR1 and CDR2 sequences are LNHDA and SQIVND (reference sequence). The junction had 15 bases not matched to a gene; V was cut back by 5 bases and J by 2 bases. The CDR3 reads CASSPRDSPGGGNQPQHF. The DNA of the CDR3 is TGTGCCAGTAGTCCCAGGGACAGCCCCGGAGGGGGCAATCAGCCCCAGCATTTT.

The CDR3 region is CAWRGVGTGELFF. In nucleotides, the CDR3 is TGTGCCTGGAGAGGCGTCGGCACCGGGGAGCTGTTTTTT. The chain recombines TRBV30 with TRBJ2-2; D ambiguous. Deletions cut 3 bases from V and 4 bases from J, with 9 bases between. This CDR3 spans 13 amino acids. Looked up from germline, CDR1 is GTSNPN and CDR2 is SVGIG (reference sequence).

This clonotype was seen many times. This chain links TRBV12-3 or TRBV12-4 with TRBJ2-5; D unresolved. The CDR3 runs 13 residues. Trimming cost V 6 bases and J 2 bases, with 10 bases left between them. The CDR3 here is CASRTTEQETQYF. CDR3 coding DNA: TGTGCCAGCAGAACGACGGAACAAGAGACCCAGTACTTC.

This clonotype was counted many times. V usage is TRBV12-3 or TRBV12-4 and J usage is TRBJ2-7; a possible D gene is TRBD1 (6 bases). The V gene lost 3 bases and the J gene lost 7 bases, with 13 bases spanning the gap. The CDR3 is made up of 13 amino acids. The CDR3 protein is CASSFGTGPEQYF. The CDR3 region has the DNA TGTGCCAGCAGTTTTGGAACAGGGCCTGAGCAGTACTTC.

This clonotype was observed many times. This chain links TRBV30 with TRBJ2-7; tentatively, D is TRBD1 (7 bases). Trimming cost V 4 bases and J 3 bases, with 13 bases left between them. CDR3 length equals 13 residues. CDR1 is GTSNPN and CDR2 is SVGIG in the germline V gene (reference sequence). The CDR3 DNA sequence: TGTGCCTGGAAAAGACAGGGAGGCTACGAGCAGTACTTC. It is translated as CAWKRQGGYEQYF.

This clonotype came up many times. The chain couples TRBV7-8 to TRBJ2-7, with 8 nucleotides matching TRBD1. The CDR3 spans 15 residues. V trimming: 5 bases; J trimming: 6 bases; junction bases outside the gene matches: 12. CDR1 SGHVS and CDR2 FQNEAQ come from the germline V gene. CDR3 region: CASSLARTGKGEQYF. CDR3 in DNA: TGTGCCAGCAGCCTCGCACGGACAGGGAAAGGCGAGCAGTACTTC.

The chain couples TRBV6-1 to TRBJ1-5; tentatively, D is TRBD1 (5 bases). Germline V gene data show CDR1 as MNHNS and CDR2 as SASEGT. Trimming shortened V by 2 bases and J by 6 bases, and 14 bases separated the two germline ends. The CDR3 has 15 residues. In nucleotides, the CDR3 is TGTGCCAGCAGTGAATTAGGGGCTCTGGGTCAGCCCCAGCATTTT. Protein product: CASSELGALGQPQHF.

This sequence joins TRBV19 and TRBJ1-5, with D perhaps matching TRBD1 (5 bases). The CDR3 contains 15 residues. The germline V gene encodes CDR1 LNHDA and CDR2 SQIVND (reference sequence). Trimming cost V 3 bases and J 4 bases, with 13 bases left between them. The CDR3: CASSILGDGNQPQHF. CDR3 bases: TGTGCCAGTAGTATTTTAGGGGATGGGAATCAGCCCCAGCATTTT.

This clonotype was seen repeatedly, ten times or more. V and J are TRBV29-1 and TRBJ1-2; D gene uncertain. From germline, CDR1 is SQVTM and CDR2 ANQGSEA. V was clipped by 3 bases and J by 0 bases, with 14 bases between them. This CDR3 region has 15 residues. The chain's CDR3 is CSVDLSGSANYGYTF. The CDR3 nucleotides are TGCAGCGTTGATCTCTCCGGCAGCGCTAACTATGGCTACACCTTC.